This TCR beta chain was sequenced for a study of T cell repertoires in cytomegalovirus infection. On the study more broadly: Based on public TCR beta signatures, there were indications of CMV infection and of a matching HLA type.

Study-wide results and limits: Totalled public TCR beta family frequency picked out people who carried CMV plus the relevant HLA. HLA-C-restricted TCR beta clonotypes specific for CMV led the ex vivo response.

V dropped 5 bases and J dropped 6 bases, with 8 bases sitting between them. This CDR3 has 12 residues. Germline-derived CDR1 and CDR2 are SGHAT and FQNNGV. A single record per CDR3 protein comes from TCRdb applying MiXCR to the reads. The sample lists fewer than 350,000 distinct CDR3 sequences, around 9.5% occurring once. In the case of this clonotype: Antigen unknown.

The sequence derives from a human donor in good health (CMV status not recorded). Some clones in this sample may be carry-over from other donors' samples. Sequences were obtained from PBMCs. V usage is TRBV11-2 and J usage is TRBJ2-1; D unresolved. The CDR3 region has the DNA TGTGCCAGCAGCCCCCACCTCAATGAGCAGTTCTTC. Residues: CASSPHLNEQFF.